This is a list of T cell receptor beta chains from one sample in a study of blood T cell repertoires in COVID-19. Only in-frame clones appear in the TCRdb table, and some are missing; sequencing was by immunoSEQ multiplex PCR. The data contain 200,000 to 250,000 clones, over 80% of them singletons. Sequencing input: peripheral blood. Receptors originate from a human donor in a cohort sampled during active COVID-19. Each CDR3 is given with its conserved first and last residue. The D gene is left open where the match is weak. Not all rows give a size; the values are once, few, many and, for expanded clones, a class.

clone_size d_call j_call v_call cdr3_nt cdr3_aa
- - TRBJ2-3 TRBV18 TGTGCCAGCCGTTGGGGCGGGGCCCCAGATACGCAGTATTTT CASRWGGAPDTQYF
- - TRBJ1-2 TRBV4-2 TGTGCCAGCAGCCAAGACCAGGGGCTTCTACGGACCTTC CASSQDQGLLRTF
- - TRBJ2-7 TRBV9 TGTGCCAGCAGCGCCCGAACGGGAAGCTCCTACGAGCAGTACTTC CASSARTGSSYEQYF
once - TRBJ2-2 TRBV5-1 TGCGCCAGCAGCCTCCTCGCGAACACCGGGGAGCTGTTTTTT CASSLLANTGELFF
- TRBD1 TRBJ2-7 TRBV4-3 TGCGCCAGCAGCCAAGGTGACAGGGGAGTCCGCGACGAGCAGTACTTC CASSQGDRGVRDEQYF
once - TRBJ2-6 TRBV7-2 TGTGCCAGCAGCAGTGGACGGGGAGTTTGGGCCAACGTCCTGACTTTC CASSSGRGVWANVLTF
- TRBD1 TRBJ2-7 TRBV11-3 TGTGCCAGCAGCCCATCCGGGACAGATTCCTACGAGCAGTACTTC CASSPSGTDSYEQYF
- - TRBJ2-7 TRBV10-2 TGCGCCAGCAGAGGGAGGACGAGCTCTGGCGAGCAGTACTTC CASRGRTSSGEQYF
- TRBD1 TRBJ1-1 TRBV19 TGTGCCAGTAGTATATCGGGGACAGGGTTCACTGAAGCTTTCTTT CASSISGTGFTEAFF
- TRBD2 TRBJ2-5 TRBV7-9 TGTGCCAGCAGCTTATGGTCGGGAGGCAGACAAGAGACCCAGTACTTC CASSLWSGGRQETQYF
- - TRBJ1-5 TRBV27 TGTGCCAGCAGTTTAAGGGGGTCAAATCAGCCCCAGCATTTT CASSLRGSNQPQHF
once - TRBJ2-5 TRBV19 TGTGCCAGTAGTACCAGGGTTAGGGAGACCCAGTACTTC CASSTRVRETQYF
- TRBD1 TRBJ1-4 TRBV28 TGTGCCAGCAGTGAACAGACAGGGCCTAATGAAAAACTGTTTTTT CASSEQTGPNEKLFF
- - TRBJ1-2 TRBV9 TGTGCCAGTACCCAGGGATCGTGGGCTAACTATGGCTACACCTTC CASTQGSWANYGYTF
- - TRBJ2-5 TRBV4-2 TGTGCCAGCAGCCACGAGTCAGAGACCCAGTACTTC CASSHESETQYF
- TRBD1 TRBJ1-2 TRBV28 TGTGCCAGCAGGTCCGGGACAGGGGTATATGGCTACACCTTC CASRSGTGVYGYTF
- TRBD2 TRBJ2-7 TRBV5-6 TGTGCCAGCAGCCAGGGACTAGCGGGCGTCCTAAATGGGCAGTACTTC CASSQGLAGVLNGQYF
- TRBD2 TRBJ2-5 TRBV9 TGTGCCAGCAGCGCCCTCGGGAGGGAGACCCAGTACTTC CASSALGRETQYF
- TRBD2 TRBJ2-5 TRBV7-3 TGTGCCAGCAGCTTAAAGGATCGTTTAGCGGGAGAGGGAGAGACCCAGTACTTC CASSLKDRLAGEGETQYF
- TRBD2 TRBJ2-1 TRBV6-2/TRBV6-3 TGTGCCAGCAGCCGCCCCACCGGGACTAGCGGGAGGGCCTTAGATGAGCAGTTCTTC CASSRPTGTSGRALDEQFF